The rows below give T cell receptor beta chains drawn from one sample of a study of blood T cell repertoires in COVID-19. The method was immunoSEQ multiplex PCR; TCRdb's version includes in-frame clones alone and lacks a portion of them. The top ten hold under 2% of the sample, which has approximately 300,000 clones, 86% seen once. Specimen: peripheral blood. The receptors shown here come from a woman in her forties or fifties with acute or convalescent COVID-19. Both conserved end residues are part of each CDR3. The D gene is left open where the match is weak. Clone size is stated in some rows and not others, as once, few, many or a class when expanded.

v_gene,len,d_gene,abundance,j_gene,CDR3aa,CDR3nt
TRBV15,15,TRBD1,.,TRBJ2-5,CATSRSRQGSETQYF,TGTGCCACCAGCAGAAGCCGACAGGGGTCGGAGACCCAGTACTTC
TRBV7-2,14,.,once,TRBJ1-2,CASSSQASNYGYTF,TGTGCCAGCAGCTCGCAGGCATCTAACTATGGCTACACCTTC
TRBV28,12,.,.,TRBJ1-2,CASSFRRFGYTF,TGTGCCAGCAGTTTTCGGAGGTTCGGCTACACCTTC
TRBV19,15,.,few,TRBJ2-7,CASSNGLARTYEQYF,TGTGCCAGTAGTAACGGGCTAGCGCGAACCTACGAGCAGTACTTC
TRBV27,16,TRBD2,.,TRBJ2-3,CASSSPGLAATDTQYF,TGTGCCAGCAGTTCCCCCGGACTAGCGGCGACAGATACGCAGTATTTT
TRBV7-9,15,TRBD2,once,TRBJ2-5,CASSLGLAEQETQYF,TGTGCCAGCAGCTTAGGACTAGCGGAACAAGAGACCCAGTACTTC
TRBV7-5,17,.,.,TRBJ1-2,CVRSFVTTGTGVDGYTF,TGTGTCAGAAGCTTCGTCACGACCGGGACAGGTGTAGACGGCTACACCTTC
TRBV19,12,.,once,TRBJ2-3,CASSKGVDTQYF,TGTGCCAGTAGTAAGGGGGTAGATACGCAGTATTTT
TRBV28,14,.,.,TRBJ1-2,CASTRAGVDYGYTF,TGTGCCAGCACCCGTGCCGGGGTGGACTATGGCTACACCTTC
TRBV28,13,.,.,TRBJ1-2,CASSLLGRGGYTF,TGTGCCAGCAGTTTGCTTGGCCGGGGAGGCTACACCTTC
TRBV5-6,12,.,.,TRBJ2-1,CASSLVSNEQFF,TGTGCCAGCAGCTTGGTATCCAATGAGCAGTTCTTC
TRBV5-1,15,.,few,TRBJ1-4,CASSQQGQPSEKLFF,TGCGCCAGCAGCCAACAAGGACAGCCCAGTGAAAAACTGTTTTTT
TRBV5-1,16,.,.,TRBJ1-3,CASSLGVGGTGNTIYF,TGCGCCAGCAGCTTGGGAGTGGGGGGAACTGGAAACACCATATATTTT
TRBV5-6,14,.,.,TRBJ1-2,CASRPLGGRIIYTF,TGTGCCAGCAGGCCTCTCGGGGGACGGATCATCTACACCTTC
TRBV28,14,.,.,TRBJ1-2,CASSPTPTPEGYTF,TGTGCCAGCAGCCCGACGCCGACTCCAGAGGGCTACACCTTC
TRBV19,14,TRBD1,once,TRBJ2-7,CASSNGQGYYEQYF,TGTGCCAGTAGTAATGGACAGGGATACTACGAGCAGTACTTC
TRBV28,14,TRBD1,.,TRBJ1-4,CASIWTGGNEKLFF,TGTGCCAGCATCTGGACAGGGGGTAATGAAAAACTGTTTTTT
TRBV10-1,15,TRBD2,.,TRBJ2-5,CAATRASGSGETQYF,TGCGCCGCTACAAGGGCTAGCGGGAGCGGTGAGACCCAGTACTTC
TRBV6-5,16,TRBD1,.,TRBJ1-4,CASSWTGATTNEKLFF,TGTGCCAGCAGTTGGACAGGGGCCACAACTAATGAAAAACTGTTTTTT
TRBV6-2/TRBV6-3,16,.,once,TRBJ2-4,CASTPRAGWAKNIQYF,TGTGCCAGCACCCCCAGGGCAGGGTGGGCCAAAAACATTCAGTACTTC
TRBV5-1,15,TRBD1,.,TRBJ2-4,CASSLDRGAKNIQYF,TGCGCCAGCAGCCTGGACAGGGGAGCCAAAAACATTCAGTACTTC
TRBV6-5,15,TRBD1,.,TRBJ2-1,CASSSGQGGANEQFF,TGTGCCAGCAGTTCCGGACAGGGGGGGGCGAATGAGCAGTTCTTC
TRBV2,17,TRBD2,.,TRBJ2-1,CASSERTSWSSYNEQFF,TGTGCCAGCAGTGAAAGGACTAGCTGGAGCTCCTACAATGAGCAGTTCTTC
TRBV11-3,12,.,once,TRBJ2-5,CASSGAMGTQYF,TGTGCCAGCAGCGGGGCGATGGGGACCCAGTACTTC
TRBV14,15,.,.,TRBJ1-4,CASSRLGGTNEKLFF,TGTGCCAGCAGCCGCTTAGGGGGAACTAATGAAAAACTGTTTTTT
TRBV9,14,.,.,TRBJ1-2,CASSETTGNYGYTF,TGTGCCAGCAGCGAGACTACAGGGAACTATGGCTACACCTTC
TRBV7-2,13,.,.,TRBJ1-5,CASSPGSFQPQHF,TGTGCCAGCAGCCCCGGGAGTTTTCAGCCCCAGCATTTT
TRBV6-2/TRBV6-3,16,.,.,TRBJ1-2,CASSPLGPSSGYGYTF,TGTGCCAGCAGTCCCCTGGGACCTTCTAGCGGCTATGGCTACACCTTC
TRBV3-1/TRBV3-2,14,.,.,TRBJ2-7,CASSTGTLPYEQYF,TGTGCCAGCAGCACCGGGACTCTCCCCTACGAGCAGTACTTC
TRBV2,11,.,.,TRBJ2-1,CALTNYNEQFF,TGTGCTCTGACAAATTACAATGAGCAGTTCTTC